Below, 8 T cell receptor beta chains from the same sample are listed, as sequenced in a study of shared clonotypes between healthy human individuals. Only in-frame clones appear in the TCRdb table, and some are missing; sequencing was by immunoSEQ multiplex PCR. The data hold about a million clones, with approximately 76% observed a single time. Sequenced input: memory CD4+ T cells sorted from blood. Subset described: CD45RA-negative fraction. These receptors were collected from a man younger than 30 in good health.

CDR3 in amino acids: CASSYYSTPYNEQFF. In DNA, the CDR3 is TGTGCCAGCAGCTACTACAGTACCCCGTACAATGAGCAGTTCTTC. The chain has TRBV9 and TRBJ2-1; D is undetermined. Trimming removed 4 bases at V and 4 bases at J, with 15 bases between. Germline V gene data show CDR1 as SGDLS and CDR2 as YYNGEE. The CDR3 loop spans 15 amino acids.

The gene calls are TRBV30 and TRBJ1-2; D perhaps matches TRBD1 (6 bases). V gave up 3 bases and J gave up 8 bases, with 16 bases separating them. CDR1 GTSNPN and CDR2 SVGIG come from the germline V gene (reference sequence). The CDR3 sequence is 13 residues long. The CDR3 bases are TGTGCCTGGAGCAAGGGGGGGCGCGAGGGCTACACCTTC. Translating gives CAWSKGGREGYTF.

J is TRBJ2-3 and V is TRBV25-1, with D hard to call. The germline gives CDR1 MGHDK, CDR2 SYGVNS. Trimming cost V 6 bases and J 1 base, with 14 bases left between them. The CDR3 is 15 residues long. The CDR3 here is CASRPPEAGTDTQYF. The DNA of the CDR3 is TGTGCCAGCAGACCCCCCGAGGCTGGCACAGATACGCAGTATTTT.

In its sample, this clone was seen a few times. The rearrangement uses TRBV27 and TRBJ2-7; 9 bases align to TRBD1. CDR1 is MNHEY, CDR2 SMNVEV, per germline (reference sequence). The V gene end was trimmed by 5 bases and the J gene end by 7 bases; junction bases not matched to a gene: 15. CDR3 length equals 16 residues. The CDR3 is CASSPSSGQGPREQYF. The CDR3 DNA reads as TGTGCCAGCAGTCCGTCATCGGGACAGGGTCCGAGGGAGCAGTACTTC.

The chain joins TRBV6-1 to TRBJ2-3; possibly TRBD1 for D (7 bases). Between the trimmed V and J ends, which lost 4 bases and 0 bases, there was a span of 20 bases. Per germline, CDR1 MNHNS and CDR2 SASEGT. The CDR3 contains 18 residues. The CDR3 DNA sequence: TGTGCCAGCAGTGTGAAGGAGGGGGCGCCGACTAGCACAGATACGCAGTATTTT. It is translated as CASSVKEGAPTSTDTQYF.

The V call is TRBV5-4, the J call TRBJ1-1, with D tentatively TRBD1 (5 bases). The CDR3 extends over 14 amino acids. Trimming cost V 6 bases and J 4 bases, with 16 bases left between them. The germline CDR1 and CDR2 sequences are SGHNT and YYREEE (reference sequence). The CDR3 loop is CASTTDGGGTEAFF. CDR3 bases: TGTGCCAGCACCACAGACGGGGGGGGCACTGAAGCTTTCTTT.

The CDR3 loop reads CASSLNYLGAGINQPQHF. The CDR3 nucleotides are TGTGCCAGCAGCTTAAACTACCTCGGGGCAGGGATTAATCAGCCCCAGCATTTT. The chain joins TRBV7-9 to TRBJ1-5, with D possibly TRBD1 on 5 matching bases. Trimming pared 2 bases from V and 4 bases from J, leaving 21 bases between. This CDR3 comprises 18 residues. The germline CDR1 and CDR2 sequences are SEHNR and FQNEAQ (reference sequence).

The chain couples TRBV5-4 to TRBJ2-1; 11 bases fit TRBD2. The V gene end was trimmed by 3 bases and the J gene end by 9 bases; junction bases not matched to a gene: 11. The germline V gene has CDR1 SGHNT and CDR2 YYREEE (reference sequence). The CDR3 loop spans 16 amino acids. The CDR3 DNA reads as TGTGCCAGCAGCTCCCTTAGCGGGGGGGCCAGTCGTGAGCAGTTCTTC. Its protein product is CASSSLSGGASREQFF.